One sample yielded the 3 T cell receptor beta chains listed below, sequenced in a study of CD8+ T cells in alopecia areata. In each case, RNA was isolated and then reverse transcribed into cDNA as the sequencing template. Generated by immunoSEQ multiplex PCR, the TCRdb table keeps only in-frame clones and is missing some. The table lists 75,000 to 100,000 clones, 35% to 45% of them singletons, with 0.6% to 0.85% in the top ten. Sequences were obtained from CD4+ T cells sorted from blood. The source is a human donor with alopecia areata.

CDR3 sequence reads: CSASGGIGFYEQYF. CDR3 nucleotides: TGCAGCGCTTCCGGGGGGATAGGCTTCTACGAGCAGTACTTC. The rearrangement joins TRBV29-1 to TRBJ2-7; 7 nucleotides line up with TRBD2. V dropped 7 bases and J dropped 3; count of bases not matched to a gene: 12. In germline, CDR1 is SQVTM, CDR2 ANQGSEA. The CDR3 is 14 residues long.

Points on this clone: Different DNA sequences within this sample yield the same CDR3. The chain carries TRBV29-1 and TRBJ1-1, with 9 bases aligning to TRBD1. The ends lost 4 bases at V and 1 base at J; junction bases unmatched: 1. The CDR3 runs 13 residues. CDR1 is SQVTM and CDR2 is ANQGSEA in the germline V gene. The CDR3, as DNA: TGCAGCGTTGCGGGACAGGGGAACACTGAAGCTTTCTTT. It encodes CSVAGQGNTEAFF.

J is TRBJ2-4 and V is TRBV29-1; 9 bases are shared with TRBD1. The CDR3 totals 17 residues. V was pared by 6 bases and J by 1 base, with 13 bases of the junction left unmatched. The germline V gene encodes CDR1 SQVTM and CDR2 ANQGSEA. CDR3 DNA sequence: TGCAGCGTCTCCCGGGATGGACAGGGGCGGGCCAAAAACATTCAGTACTTC. Translation gives CSVSRDGQGRAKNIQYF.